The rows below give T cell receptor beta chains drawn from one sample of a study of molecular identifiers for immune sequencing clone quantification. Using its own MiXCR run on the PCR reads, TCRdb lists one record per CDR3 protein. The sample has more than 450,000 distinct CDR3 sequences, around a fifth seen once. The specimen sequenced was naive CD8+ T cells from blood, with Jurkat cell RNA spiked in. The receptor source for this set is a human donor in good health. Some libraries in this study had Jurkat cell RNA spiked in. Both conserved end residues are trimmed from each CDR3. Fields, in order: V gene, J gene, CDR3 length, CDR3 protein.

>TRBV7-2|TRBJ1-1|10
ASSQFPGEAF
>TRBV12-3/TRBV12-4|TRBJ1-6|11
ASSSDTVSPLH
>TRBV3-1|TRBJ2-2|14
ASSQGTSGPTGELF
>TRBV28|TRBJ2-2|12
ASSLPGVTGELF
>TRBV20-1|TRBJ1-6|12
SAKDRDRILSLH
>TRBV5-1|TRBJ2-1|9
AGLRDNEQF
>TRBV4-2|TRBJ1-2|14
ASSQEQRTVNYGYT
>TRBV30|TRBJ2-1|11
ALGGSFPNEQF
>TRBV6-2/TRBV6-3|TRBJ2-7|10
ASGTESYEQY
>TRBV27|TRBJ1-2|13
ASSLSVWDNYGYT
>TRBV19|TRBJ2-3|15
ASSTPASGRVGDTQY
>TRBV28|TRBJ2-5|15
ASSPGLAGLLQETQY
>TRBV29-1|TRBJ2-7|11
SVEDGPGGEQY
>TRBV12-3/TRBV12-4|TRBJ2-3|14
ASTTRDRSSTDTQY
>TRBV19|TRBJ2-7|12
ASSIGRGDYEQY
>TRBV6-6|TRBJ1-1|14
ASSSSGRGISTEAF
>TRBV7-9|TRBJ1-5|12
ASSSEGGHQPQH
>TRBV18|TRBJ2-2|11
ASSPGPRGELF
>TRBV5-4|TRBJ1-1|10
ATGQGRTEAF
>TRBV4-1|TRBJ1-1|11
ASSQVPSNEAF
>TRBV7-6|TRBJ2-1|12
ASSQSPGSHEQF
>TRBV6-4|TRBJ1-5|13
ASSPRTGRPQPQH
>TRBV7-6|TRBJ2-5|12
ASSDSWGEETQY
>TRBV24-1|TRBJ2-2|11
ATGRGDTGELF
>TRBV7-9|TRBJ2-2|14
ASSSPNDRYTGELF
>TRBV6-2/TRBV6-3|TRBJ2-1|14
ASSYSRGQDNNEQF
>TRBV6-2/TRBV6-3|TRBJ1-1|10
ASRNGQPEAF
>TRBV12-5|TRBJ2-3|13
ASGTGTTSTDTQY
>TRBV4-3|TRBJ2-6|14
ASSQETSSGANVLT
>TRBV5-6|TRBJ2-3|11
ASSPKWTDTQY
>TRBV4-3|TRBJ2-1|15
ASGQALAGGQNNEQF
>TRBV7-9|TRBJ1-4|13
ASSLAGQVNEKLF
>TRBV30|TRBJ2-7|12
AWTLAARPYEQY
>TRBV7-9|TRBJ2-2|14
ATSPGLAENTGELF
>TRBV12-5|TRBJ2-5|13
ASGLDEAGMVTQY
>TRBV25-1|TRBJ2-1|14
ASSDCSGAYYNEQF
>TRBV4-1|TRBJ1-5|16
ASSQEGGRRKLNQPQH
>TRBV28|TRBJ2-1|13
ASSSWTSGFNEQF
>TRBV6-2/TRBV6-3|TRBJ1-1|14
ASSYTGMGMNTEAF
>TRBV30|TRBJ1-2|10
AWSERGDGYT
>TRBV9|TRBJ1-2|14
ASSPQSGGTGGGYT
>TRBV19|TRBJ1-1|15
ASSIHHDQKMNTEAF
>TRBV3-1|TRBJ1-5|12
ASSQGAVNQPQH
>TRBV7-2|TRBJ2-3|16
ANSLEGLAGGQTGTQY
>TRBV20-1|TRBJ2-2|13
SASKGQENTGELF
>TRBV28|TRBJ2-7|19
ASSSQKLTSGSFSSSYEQY
>TRBV28|TRBJ2-5|9
ASSLSKTQY
>TRBV28|TRBJ2-7|14
ASSLFPEMSSYEQY